This TCR beta chain derives from a study of TIL therapy for anti-PD-1-resistant metastatic lung cancer. Described time point: pre-treatment sample, taken before nivolumab and TIL therapy. This was the immunoSEQ v3 assay. Each library reached about 2 million read pairs, or about 5-6 million at deep level. The assay was immunoSEQ multiplex PCR, and TCRdb's table has in-frame clones only and misses some. The sample holds under 55,000 clones; around three quarters are singletons and the top ten take 4% to 5.5%. CDR1 and CDR2 (germline): SGHTA, FQGTGA. The CDR3 has 16 residues. The V and J ends lost 3 bases and 6 bases, in that order; junction bases with no gene match: 5.

The TCR originated in a woman aged 25-85 years with non-small cell lung cancer. Material: blood, obtained at baseline. V and J are TRBV7-3 and TRBJ2-2; 12 bases align to TRBD2. The CDR3 region is CASSFSASGRAGELFF. The CDR3, as DNA: TGTGCCAGCAGCTTCTCTGCTAGCGGGAGGGCCGGGGAGCTGTTTTTT.